This T cell receptor beta chain was documented in a study of lymphopenia after photon versus proton radiotherapy. V lost 5 bases to trimming and J lost 1 base; unmatched junction nucleotides: 3. The length of the CDR3 is 15 residues. CDR1 and CDR2 (germline): SGHTA, FQGTGA. Clones were sequenced by immunoSEQ multiplex PCR, and TCRdb holds only the in-frame ones, with some missing. The sample has roughly 53,000 clones, around 83% seen once. Sequencing was performed on peripheral blood, taken from a patient treated with photon-based radiotherapy. The chain links TRBV7-3 to TRBJ2-1; 9 nucleotides agree with TRBD1. The TCR originated in a man in his fifties or sixties with gastric cancer. The CDR3 region has the DNA TGTGCCAGCAGCGAAGGGACAGGGTCCTACAATGAGCAGTTCTTC. Its translation is CASSEGTGSYNEQFF.